The subject of this entry is one T cell receptor beta chain. Antigen specificity is unknown. The source of the sample is a study of cytomegalovirus exposure and HLA in healthy donors. Whole-study context: Of 300 to 500 genotyped donors, 65% to 85% clustered with self-reported Caucasian donors.

Findings and caveats of the study: Among donors in an Asian-associated ancestry cluster, a later analysis reportedly found fewer N-insertions than the roughly 700-donor mean. Accurate predictions that matched the HLA-A and HLA-B alleles of most subjects were reportedly made from TCR beta sequences. Several of the most significant clusters appeared linked to common viral pathogens, based on a later analysis.

The CDR3 is made up of 18 amino acids. The V gene end was trimmed by 4 bases and the J gene end by 0 bases; junction bases not matched to a gene: 7. In germline, CDR1 is MNHEY, CDR2 SMNVEV (reference sequence). The study ran its PCR with 60 Vbeta and 13 Jbeta primers. TCRdb's copy holds only in-frame clones and misses some; the assay was immunoSEQ multiplex PCR. The sample records around 100,000 clones, 50% to 70% being singletons. The chain combines TRBV27 with TRBJ2-6; TRBD1 matches at 9 bases. This receptor was identified in a human donor in good health. The sequenced sample consisted of PBMCs. CDR3 in DNA: TGTGCCAGCAGTTCGAGGACAGGGGTACTCTCTGGGGCCAACGTCCTGACTTTC. It is translated as CASSSRTGVLSGANVLTF.